This T cell receptor (beta chain) was captured by sequencing in a study of shared clonotypes between healthy human individuals. Study-wide points: Generally, naive subsets (rather than memory subsets) showed larger estimated richness.

The repertoire was sequenced with immunoSEQ multiplex PCR; TCRdb's copy has only in-frame clones and lacks some. The sample lists about 2.4 million clones, over 85% occurring once. With regard to this clone: Its target is not known.

The CDR3 has 16 amino acids. The germline V gene encodes CDR1 MNHEY and CDR2 SVGAGI. V dropped 0 bases and J dropped 1; count of bases not matched to a gene: 4. The donor population consisted of healthy HIV-negative adults with no recent acute infections or vaccinations. Material: naive CD4+ T cells from PBMCs. Subset meaning: CD45RA+ positively selected. This TCR was sampled from a man in his late teens or twenties in good health. Some clones in this sample may be carry-over from other donors' samples. This chain uses TRBV6-5 with TRBJ2-3; 7 bases align to TRBD1. CDR3 DNA sequence: TGTGCCAGCAGTTACTCGGTCACAGGGGGCACAGATACGCAGTATTTT. This translates into CASSYSVTGGTDTQYF.